Included here is one TCR beta chain sequence, with context. No antigen is known for it. No much larger clonotype is one base removed from it; base qualities were not supplied. The data stem from a study of blood T cell repertoires in COVID-19 (dated by TCRdb to between 2020 and 2021). With respect to the entire study: Collaborator samples came from the United States, Italy and Spain and covered acute and convalescent phases of COVID-19. The prospective study material was composed of cDNA or gDNA derived from T cells, B-cell-depleted T cells, or PBMCs. The dataset comprised deeply sampled blood TCRbeta repertoires from subjects exposed to, actively infected with, or recovered from COVID-19. The repertoires were made available in a free public database intended to serve as a resource for research on the immune response to SARS-CoV-2. Samples came from the ongoing ImmuneRACE study (first 160 participants) plus 1,254 subjects from 6 global collaborators. A de-identified subject ID, COVID-19 status, age in years and sex were almost always included in the sample metadata. Where available, HLA class I and class II types were taken from metadata supplied by the sample provider and were not determined by assay-based typing.

TCRbeta CDR3 regions were amplified from genomic DNA by means of the immunoSEQ Assay, a bias-controlled multiplex PCR. For the original study's pipeline: The number of nucleated cells in each sample was estimated by amplification of reference gene primers within the assay. Sequence reads were collapsed and filtered to measure the absolute abundance of every unique TCRbeta CDR3 rearrangement. For each sample, productive Simpson clonality was calculated by taking the square root of Simpson's diversity index across productive rearrangements. TCRdb's version of the immuneACCESS table is confined to in-frame rearrangements and falls short of the full clone set. An unresolved V gene accounts for under half of the shortfall where checked; the remainder is of unknown origin. The V and J calls and clone size come from that table; D and trimming were worked out from the DNA. The sample profile shows 100,000 or so clones; more than 85% of them were found once. The ten largest account for about 18% of the sample.

Each collaborating institution followed its own protocols to collect whole blood in K2EDTA tubes. For TCRbeta analysis, collaborators shipped samples in one of three forms: frozen whole blood, isolated PBMCs, or DNA extracted from either of those sample types. General conclusions and limits of the study: How much clinical and demographic metadata was included differed by source and by participant, and the metadata was provided uncurated.

V is pruned by 0 bases and J by 4 bases, leaving 10 bases of the junction without a gene match. From the germline V gene (reference sequence), CDR1 is GTSNPN and CDR2 is SVGIG. The CDR3 holds 16 amino acids from the cysteine to the phenylalanine. Only the CDR3 region is kept as DNA, spanning 48 bases read in frame from base 1. This TCR was recovered from a human donor with acute or convalescent COVID-19. The donor label of this sample is uncertain. The sample consisted of peripheral blood. This chain is built from TRBV30 and TRBJ1-2, with 8 junctional bases fitting TRBD1. The CDR3 in this case is CAWSVRLTGAFYGYTF. The nucleotide sequence reads as follows: TGTGCCTGGAGTGTAAGATTGACAGGGGCGTTCTATGGCTACACCTTC.